What follows are 22 T cell receptor beta chains derived from one specimen sequenced in a study of blood T cells in healthy people across ages. For the second PCR, which ran for about 6 to 11 cycles, a sample-barcoded 5' primer and a J-beta primer mix were used. TCRdb ran MiXCR on the 5' RACE reads and lists one entry per CDR3 protein. The sample lists hundreds of thousands of distinct CDR3 sequences; approximately 49% were seen once. Material for sequencing was blood. These receptors all come from an older woman in good health.

This clonotype came up a few times. The chain combines TRBV7-2 with TRBJ2-5; D remains ambiguous. V was cut by 5 bases and J by 6 bases, with 16 bases left in between. The CDR3 has 14 amino acids. Germline CDR1 is SGHTA and CDR2 is FQGNSA. The CDR3: CASSLESSSKTQYF. The CDR3 DNA follows: TGTGCCAGCAGCCTCGAGTCGAGTAGTAAGACCCAGTACTTC. The whole variable domain, filled in from reference TRBV7-2 and TRBJ2-5, reads GAGVSQSPSNKVTEKGKDVELRCDPISGHTALYWYRQSLGQGLEFLIYFQGNSAPDKSGLPSDRFSAERTGGSVSTLTIQRTQQEDSAVYLCASSLESSSKTQYFGPGTRLLVL.

This clonotype was detected a few times. The V call is TRBV29-1, the J call TRBJ1-2, with a possible D match to TRBD1 (6 bases). Trimming took 3 bases from V and 2 from J, leaving 13 bases between them. Germline CDR1 SQVTM, CDR2 ANQGSEA. This CDR3 is built from 14 residues. The CDR3 sequence: CSVDRDKRNYGYTF. The CDR3 DNA reads TGCAGCGTTGATAGGGACAAAAGAAACTATGGCTACACCTTC. Full variable domain (outside the CDR3, taken from reference TRBV29-1 and TRBJ1-2): SAVISQKPSRDICQRGTSLTIQCQVDSQVTMMFWYRQQPGQSLTLIATANQGSEATYESGFVIDKFPISRPNLTFSTLTVSNMSPEDSSIYLCSVDRDKRNYGYTFGSGTRLTVV.

This chain uses TRBV12-3 or TRBV12-4 with TRBJ2-1; 7 bases are a match to TRBD2. Near its end, the DNA agrees better with TRBJ2-7, so the J call may be wrong. CDR3 length equals 16 residues. The CDR3 sequence: CASRLRGGSSYNEQYF. CDR3 nucleotides: TGTGCCAGCAGGCTCCGGGGAGGGAGCTCCTACAATGAGCAGTACTTC.

The chain couples TRBV5-1 to TRBJ2-3; TRBD2 matches 15 bases. This CDR3 region has 15 residues. Germline loops: CDR1 SGHRS, CDR2 YFSETQ. The ends lost 4 bases at V and 8 bases at J; junction bases unmatched: 5. CDR3 in amino acids: CASSPGLAGGGTQYF. For the CDR3, the DNA is TGCGCCAGCAGCCCGGGACTAGCGGGAGGTGGTACGCAGTATTTT.

This rearrangement joins TRBV12-3 or TRBV12-4 to TRBJ2-5; D unresolved. Trimming pared 7 bases from V and 5 bases from J, leaving 17 bases between. The CDR3 totals 14 residues. The CDR3 loop is CASTLGEAAETQYF. As DNA, the CDR3 is TGTGCCAGCACCTTAGGCGAGGCCGCGGAGACCCAGTACTTC.

The chain has TRBV7-2 and TRBJ2-6, with D unresolved. The V end was cut by 1 base, the J end by 0 bases, with 7 bases between. CDR1 and CDR2 from the germline V gene are SGHTA and FQGNSA. The CDR3 loop spans 16 amino acids. As DNA, the CDR3 is TGTGCCAGCAGCTTAGACAGAAACTCTGGGGCCAACGTCCTGACTTTC. Translation gives CASSLDRNSGANVLTF.

This chain connects TRBV7-3 to TRBJ2-1; TRBD1 aligns across 7 bases. This CDR3 is 13 amino acids long. The V segment lost 5 bases and the J segment 6 bases; nucleotides outside the gene matches: 4. The germline V gene encodes CDR1 SGHTA and CDR2 FQGTGA. The CDR3 nucleotides are TGTGCCAGCAGCCCGACAGGGTCCAATGAGCAGTTCTTC. This sequence encodes CASSPTGSNEQFF. The complete variable domain, with remaining parts taken from reference TRBV7-3 and TRBJ2-1, reads GAGVSQTPSNKVTEKGKYVELRCDPISGHTALYWYRQSLGQGPEFLIYFQGTGAADDSGLPNDRFFAVRPEGSVSTLKIQRTERGDSAVYLCASSPTGSNEQFFGPGTRLTVL.

This clonotype has only a few counts. This chain links TRBV7-9 with TRBJ1-2, with 8 bases aligning to TRBD1. The CDR3 is made up of 15 amino acids. J was trimmed by 4 bases and V by 1 base; bases with no gene match: 5. CDR1 and CDR2 (germline): SEHNR, FQNEAQ (reference sequence). The DNA of the CDR3 is TGTGCCAGCAGCTTAGGTTCAGGGGGCCTCTATGGCTACACCTTC. Its translation is CASSLGSGGLYGYTF.

This clonotype turned up a few times. The V and J genes are TRBV2 and TRBJ1-1; no definite D call. CDR1 is SNHLY and CDR2 is FYNNEI in the germline V gene. Trimming cost V 3 bases and J 4 bases, with 15 bases left between them. This CDR3 spans 15 amino acids. CDR3 sequence (DNA): TGTGCCAGCAGTGAGGATCGAGGACGGGGCACTGAAGCTTTCTTT. Amino acids: CASSEDRGRGTEAFF.

This clonotype was seen only a few times. This chain links TRBV28 with TRBJ1-6, with TRBD1 as a possible D gene (5 bases). V was clipped by 3 bases and J by 10 bases, with 13 bases between them. The length of the CDR3 is 14 residues. From germline, CDR1 is MDHEN and CDR2 SYDVKM. The CDR3 nucleotides are TGTGCCAGCAGTTTCGGGCAGGGCCGGTCACCCCTCCACTTT. The encoded protein is CASSFGQGRSPLHF.

This sequence joins TRBV29-1 and TRBJ2-1, with D perhaps matching TRBD1 or TRBD2 (5 bases each). From germline, CDR1 is SQVTM and CDR2 ANQGSEA. Trimming pared 1 base from V and 6 bases from J, leaving 10 bases between. The CDR3 is 13 amino acids. CDR3 protein: CSVEGDPGNEQFF. CDR3 DNA: TGCAGCGTTGAAGGGGACCCAGGCAATGAGCAGTTCTTC.

This rearrangement joins TRBV6-2 or TRBV6-3 to TRBJ2-1, with 12 bases identical to TRBD2. This CDR3 is built from 18 residues. The J segment lost 7 bases and the V segment lost 0 bases, leaving 10 bases of the junction unmatched. The germline V gene encodes CDR1 MNHEY and CDR2 SVGEGT. The CDR3 protein is CASSYSNVLAGGRNEQFF. The CDR3 DNA is TGTGCCAGCAGTTACTCGAATGTGCTAGCGGGGGGGCGGAATGAGCAGTTCTTC.

This clonotype was picked up one time. The rearrangement joins TRBV20-1 to TRBJ1-2, with TRBD1 matching 7 bases. The V gene end was trimmed by 4 bases and the J gene end by 8 bases; junction bases not matched to a gene: 13. The CDR3 consists of 14 residues. Germline assignment: CDR1 DFQATT and CDR2 SNEGSKA (reference sequence). The CDR3 region is CSATTRTGRQGYTF. CDR3 coding DNA: TGCAGTGCTACAACCCGGACAGGCCGCCAGGGCTACACCTTC.

This clonotype was observed a handful of times. The chain employs TRBV4-2 and TRBJ2-1, with 7 bases matching TRBD2. The J call may not be correct, given that the DNA end is closer to TRBJ2-7. The CDR3 runs 13 residues. CDR1 is LGHNA, CDR2 YNFKEQ, per germline. CDR3 residues: CASSQGGRDEQYF. In nucleotides, the CDR3 is TGTGCCAGCAGCCAAGGAGGGAGGGATGAGCAGTACTTC.

The rearrangement joins TRBV29-1 to TRBJ2-7; 9 bases are shared with TRBD1. J gave up 4 bases and V 2 bases, and 9 bases lay outside the gene matches. CDR3 size: 15 residues. CDR1 and CDR2 from the germline V gene are SQVTM and ANQGSEA. Here the CDR3 reads CSVESADRGQYEQYF. The DNA for the CDR3 is TGCAGCGTTGAATCCGCGGACAGGGGCCAATACGAGCAGTACTTC.

This clonotype has a handful of counts. The chain uses TRBV7-2 and TRBJ1-2; D is uncertain. V lost 5 bases, J lost 2 bases, and 21 bases lay in between. The CDR3 sequence is 17 residues long. CDR1 and CDR2 from the germline V gene are SGHTA and FQGNSA. DNA for the CDR3: TGTGCCAGCAGCCCCTCTCGGGAGGCGAGTCAAAACTATGGCTACACCTTC. Translation: CASSPSREASQNYGYTF.

This clonotype was found a few times. The rearrangement uses TRBV10-3 and TRBJ2-1, with 10 positions matching TRBD1. The V segment lost 6 bases and the J segment 13 bases; nucleotides outside the gene matches: 15. This CDR3 has 15 residues. Germline values: CDR1 ENHRY, CDR2 SYGVKD. DNA for the CDR3: TGTGCCATCAGCGCATCCTCCGGGACAGGGGATATTCAGTTCTTC. Amino acids: CAISASSGTGDIQFF.

The chain couples TRBV2 to TRBJ1-4; D ambiguous. Trimming left V 7 bases short and J 7 bases short, with 13 bases between. The CDR3 is made up of 13 amino acids. Germline-derived CDR1 and CDR2 are SNHLY and FYNNEI. This CDR3 is CASMGSPTEKLFF. In DNA form, the CDR3 reads TGTGCCAGCATGGGGAGTCCAACTGAAAAACTGTTTTTT.

The chain combines TRBV10-3 with TRBJ2-5; D is uncertain. The end of the DNA is better explained by TRBJ2-7, so the J call may be wrong. CDR1 and CDR2 (germline): ENHRY, SYGVKD. The CDR3 contains 13 residues. The CDR3 protein is CAIGQTSSYEQYF. Written as DNA, the CDR3 is TGTGCCATCGGGCAGACAAGCTCCTACGAGCAGTACTTC.

This clonotype was seen more than once but under ten times. V gene TRBV18 combines with J gene TRBJ1-4; perhaps TRBD1 as D (5 bases). This CDR3 comprises 16 residues. Trimming shortened V by 4 bases and J by 3 bases, and 15 bases separated the two germline ends. Germline values: CDR1 KGHSH, CDR2 LQKENI. CDR3 bases: TGTGCCAGCTCACGCTTGGGGGTATCGGCTAATGAAAAACTGTTTTTT. This sequence encodes CASSRLGVSANEKLFF.

The rearrangement uses TRBV28 and TRBJ2-5; D gene ambiguous. The J call may not be correct, given that the DNA end is closer to TRBJ2-7. This CDR3 is built from 12 residues. CDR1 and CDR2 (germline): MDHEN, SYDVKM. The CDR3: CASSNLRNEQYF. CDR3 nucleotides: TGTGCCAGCAGTAACCTCCGGAACGAGCAGTACTTC.

Written as DNA, the CDR3 is TGCAGTGCTAGCCGTGAATATGCCTCCTACAATGAGCAGTTCTTC. As protein: CSASREYASYNEQFF. This chain links TRBV20-1 with TRBJ2-1; D not resolved. The CDR3 covers 15 residues. With 3 bases removed from V and 0 bases from J, the gap between germline ends came to 12 bases. Germline V lookup: CDR1 DFQATT, CDR2 SNEGSKA (reference sequence).